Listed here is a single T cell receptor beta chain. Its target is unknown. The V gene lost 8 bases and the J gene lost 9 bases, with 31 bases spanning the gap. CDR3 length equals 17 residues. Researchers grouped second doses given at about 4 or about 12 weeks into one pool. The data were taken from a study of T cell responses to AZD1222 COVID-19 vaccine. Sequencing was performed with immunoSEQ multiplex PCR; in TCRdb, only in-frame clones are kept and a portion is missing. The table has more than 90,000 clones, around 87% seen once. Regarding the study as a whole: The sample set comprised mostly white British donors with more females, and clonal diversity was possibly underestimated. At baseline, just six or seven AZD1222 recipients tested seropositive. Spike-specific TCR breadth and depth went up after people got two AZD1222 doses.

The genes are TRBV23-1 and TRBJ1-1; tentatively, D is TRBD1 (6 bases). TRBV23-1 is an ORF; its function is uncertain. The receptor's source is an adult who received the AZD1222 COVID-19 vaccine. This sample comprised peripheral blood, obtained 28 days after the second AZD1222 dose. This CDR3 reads CASRVLLTGIKVGKAFF. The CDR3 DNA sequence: TGCGCCAGCCGGGTCTTGTTAACAGGGATTAAAGTGGGGAAAGCTTTCTTT.